The sequence of this T cell receptor (beta chain) was determined in a study of blood T cell repertoires in COVID-19. Details on this clone: The sample holds other DNA sequences that translate to the same CDR3.

The CDR3 consists of 17 residues. CDR1 and CDR2 (germline): KGHSH, LQKENI. V was pared by 3 bases and J by 0 bases, with 6 bases of the junction left unmatched. In the source study's methods: Nucleated cell counts were estimated from reference gene primer amplification. The data were produced by immunoSEQ multiplex PCR, yet TCRdb's version contains in-frame clones alone and is incomplete. Clone size and V and J calls were adopted from that table, with D and trimming inferred from the DNA. Of roughly 400,000 clones in the sample, roughly 88% were seen once. The TCR originated in a woman in her late teens or twenties who had been exposed to COVID-19. The chain links TRBV18 to TRBJ2-2; TRBD2 aligns across 8 bases. Sequenced: PBMCs or T cells enriched from blood (not recorded which). Written as DNA, the CDR3 is TGTGCCAGCTCACCGCCAGCGGGGGCCGCGAACACCGGGGAGCTGTTTTTT. Translation gives CASSPPAGAANTGELFF.